This T cell receptor beta chain was observed in a study of Ad26.COV2.S vaccination and SARS-CoV-2 variants. Study-wide results and limits: Spike-specific TCR breadth ran higher among vaccine recipients than placebo recipients.

The germline V gene encodes CDR1 SGHAT and CDR2 FQDESV (reference sequence). This CDR3 has 13 residues. Trimming stripped 0 bases from V and 14 bases from J, with 14 bases between. Sequencing was performed with immunoSEQ multiplex PCR; in TCRdb, only in-frame clones are kept and a portion is missing. The sample holds approximately 480,000 clones, roughly 87% seen once. As to this clone: The antigen remains undetermined.

Specified treatment: some 20 received Ad26.COV2.S at low or high dose, single or two shots; several received placebo; per-sample allocation not given. The investigators took samples on day 63 after the first vaccine or placebo injection. The V and J genes are TRBV11-1 and TRBJ2-1; D is unresolved. The starting material was peripheral blood, obtained in a trial of Ad26.COV2.S vaccine versus placebo. This receptor was taken from a person aged 18-60 years who received the Ad26.COV2.S COVID-19 vaccine or a placebo. CDR3 sequence (DNA): TGTGCCAGCAGCTTAGCTGGGCCCGATAGTGAGTTCTTC. It encodes CASSLAGPDSEFF. The full variable domain, with the rest looked up from reference TRBV11-1 and TRBJ2-1, is EAEVAQSPRYKITEKSQAVAFWCDPISGHATLYWYRQILGQGPELLVQFQDESVVDDSQLPKDRFSAERLKGVDSTLKIQPAELGDSAMYLCASSLAGPDSEFFGPGTRLTVL.